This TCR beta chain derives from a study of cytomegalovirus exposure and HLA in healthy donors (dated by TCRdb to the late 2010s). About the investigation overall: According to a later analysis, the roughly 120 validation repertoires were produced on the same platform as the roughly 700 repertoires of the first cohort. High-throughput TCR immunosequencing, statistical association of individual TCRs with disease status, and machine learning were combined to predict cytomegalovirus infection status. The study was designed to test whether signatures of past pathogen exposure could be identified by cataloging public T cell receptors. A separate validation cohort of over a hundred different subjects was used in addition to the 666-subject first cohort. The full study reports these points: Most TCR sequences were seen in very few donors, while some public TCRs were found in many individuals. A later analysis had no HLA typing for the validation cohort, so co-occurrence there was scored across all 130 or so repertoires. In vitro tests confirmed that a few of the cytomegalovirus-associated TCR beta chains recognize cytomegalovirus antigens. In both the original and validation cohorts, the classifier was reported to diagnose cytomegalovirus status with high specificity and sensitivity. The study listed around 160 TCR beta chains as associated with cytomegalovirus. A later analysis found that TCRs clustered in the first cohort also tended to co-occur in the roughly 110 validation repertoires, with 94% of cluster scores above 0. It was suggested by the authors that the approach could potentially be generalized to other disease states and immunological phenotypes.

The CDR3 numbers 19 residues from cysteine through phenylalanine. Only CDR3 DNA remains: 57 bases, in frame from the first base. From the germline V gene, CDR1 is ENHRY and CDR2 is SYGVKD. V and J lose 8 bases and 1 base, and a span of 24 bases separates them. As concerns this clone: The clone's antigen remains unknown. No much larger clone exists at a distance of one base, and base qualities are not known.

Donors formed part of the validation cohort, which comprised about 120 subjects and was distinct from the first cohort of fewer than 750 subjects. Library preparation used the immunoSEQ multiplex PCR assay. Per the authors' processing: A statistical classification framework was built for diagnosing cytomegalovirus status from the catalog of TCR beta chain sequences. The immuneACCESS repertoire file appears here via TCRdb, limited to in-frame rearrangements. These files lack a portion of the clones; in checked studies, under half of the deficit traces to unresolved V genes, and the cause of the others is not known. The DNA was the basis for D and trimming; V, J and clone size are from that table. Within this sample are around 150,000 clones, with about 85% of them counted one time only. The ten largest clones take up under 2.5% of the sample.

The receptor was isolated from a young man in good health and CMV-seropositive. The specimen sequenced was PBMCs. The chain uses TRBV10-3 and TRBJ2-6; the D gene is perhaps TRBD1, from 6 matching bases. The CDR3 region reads CAIRGSGQREGSGANVLTF. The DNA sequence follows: TGTGCCATCCGGGGCTCGGGACAACGAGAAGGATCTGGGGCCAACGTCCTGACTTTC.